These 28 T cell receptor beta chains originate from one sample sequenced in a study of shared clonotypes between healthy human individuals. Clones were sequenced by immunoSEQ multiplex PCR, and TCRdb holds only the in-frame ones, with some missing. The sample includes some 740,000 clones, about 92% of them seen just once. Naivety among CD8 cells was defined by CD45RO negativity and positive CCR7 selection, thereby excluding terminally differentiated effector memory CD45RA+ cells. Sample: naive CD8+ T cells sorted from blood. These receptors all stem from a man aged 30 to 45 in good health.

V and J are TRBV11-2 and TRBJ2-7, with TRBD2 matching 7 bases. The CDR3 is made up of 16 amino acids. The germline gives CDR1 SGHAT, CDR2 FQNNGV. The V gene end was trimmed by 5 bases and the J gene end by 3 bases; junction bases not matched to a gene: 13. CDR3 in amino acids: CASSPMLFGRFYEQYF. The CDR3 nucleotides read TGTGCCAGCAGCCCCATGCTATTCGGGAGGTTCTACGAGCAGTACTTC.

The CDR3 DNA sequence: TGTGCCAGCAGCTGGAGGGATACGGAGCAGTTCTTC. Amino acid sequence: CASSWRDTEQFF. V gene TRBV5-8 combines with J gene TRBJ2-1, with D possibly TRBD2 on 6 matching bases. The CDR3 has 12 amino acids. The V end was cut by 3 bases, the J end by 10 bases, with 11 bases between. CDR1 and CDR2 (germline): SGHTS, YDEGEE.

The gene calls are TRBV6-1 and TRBJ1-4, with a weak D call TRBD1 (5 bases). The germline V gene encodes CDR1 MNHNS and CDR2 SASEGT. The CDR3 extends over 16 amino acids. V was trimmed by 1 base and J by 4 bases, leaving 13 bases between them. CDR3 sequence (DNA): TGTGCCAGCAGTGAAGTTAAGGGGTGGGGTAATGAAAAACTGTTTTTT. Translation gives CASSEVKGWGNEKLFF.

The J gene is TRBJ2-7, the V gene TRBV19; 7 nucleotides line up with TRBD2. Germline CDR1 is LNHDA and CDR2 is SQIVND (reference sequence). There are 13 residues in the CDR3. J was trimmed by 2 bases and V by 9 bases; bases with no gene match: 7. CDR3 region: CASWGGRPYEQYF. The CDR3 nucleotides are TGTGCCAGCTGGGGCGGGAGACCCTACGAGCAGTACTTC.

The J gene is TRBJ2-7, the V gene TRBV29-1; D is unclear. Germline lookup yields CDR1 SQVTM and CDR2 ANQGSEA. Between the trimmed V and J ends, which lost 4 bases and 4 bases, there was a span of 23 bases. This CDR3 is 16 amino acids long. The CDR3 region is CSVVGWQPERSYEQYF. The CDR3 DNA reads as TGCAGCGTTGTTGGCTGGCAACCAGAAAGATCTTACGAGCAGTACTTC.

This chain uses TRBV6-6 with TRBJ2-3; a weak D match, TRBD2 (6 bases). Trimming left V 5 bases short and J 2 bases short, with 11 bases between. Per germline, CDR1 MNHNY and CDR2 SVGAGI (reference sequence). This CDR3 has 14 amino acids. Written as DNA, the CDR3 is TGTGCCAGCAGTCCGGGACTCCTCACAGATACGCAGTATTTT. Its protein product is CASSPGLLTDTQYF.

The rearrangement joins TRBV19 to TRBJ2-7; D possibly uses TRBD1 or TRBD2 (5 bases each). The germline V gene has CDR1 LNHDA and CDR2 SQIVND (reference sequence). The CDR3 length is 14 residues. V shed 6 bases and J shed 2 bases, with 14 bases lying between them. Here the CDR3 reads CASRIRDGAYEQYF. CDR3 coding DNA: TGTGCCAGTAGAATTAGGGACGGAGCCTACGAGCAGTACTTC.

This clone was counted once. The rearrangement joins TRBV10-1 to TRBJ2-7; D might be TRBD2 (5 bases). The CDR3 covers 13 residues. Looked up from germline, CDR1 is WNHNN and CDR2 is SYGVQD (reference sequence). The ends were cut back, 3 bases at V and 6 bases at J, with 12 bases in the middle. DNA of the CDR3: TGCGCCAGCAGTGATTTGGAGGACGGCGAGCAGTACTTC. Protein product: CASSDLEDGEQYF.

The rearrangement joins TRBV7-2 to TRBJ2-7; 10 nucleotides match TRBD2. The CDR3 has 16 residues. Germline loops: CDR1 SGHTA, CDR2 FQGNSA. The V gene end was trimmed by 4 bases and the J gene end by 4 bases; junction bases not matched to a gene: 10. The CDR3 DNA follows: TGTGCCAGCAGCTGGGTTATAGCGGGAGGATCTTACGAGCAGTACTTC. Protein: CASSWVIAGGSYEQYF.

The DNA for the CDR3 is TGCAGTTCCGCACGATACGACAGGAGAGGCACTGAAGCTTTCTTT. Protein product: CSSARYDRRGTEAFF. The rearrangement links TRBV29-1 to TRBJ1-1, with D tentatively TRBD1 (6 bases). The CDR3 has 15 amino acids. Germline lookup yields CDR1 SQVTM and CDR2 ANQGSEA.

The rearrangement uses TRBV5-5 and TRBJ2-7; TRBD1 matches at 10 bases. With V trimmed by 4 bases and J by 5 bases, 9 bases remained unmatched. CDR1 is SGHKS and CDR2 is YYEKEE in the germline V gene (reference sequence). The CDR3 length is 15 residues. The CDR3 nucleotides are TGTGCCAGCAGCCCGCCAGGACAGGGGGTTAACGAGCAGTACTTC. Translated, it gives CASSPPGQGVNEQYF.

There are many counts of this clone. The rearrangement joins TRBV4-3 to TRBJ2-1; either TRBD1 or TRBD2 may fit D (6 bases each). V lost 0 bases and J lost 4, with 22 bases in between. The CDR3 is 19 residues long. Germline lookup yields CDR1 LGHNA and CDR2 YSLEER. The CDR3 DNA reads TGCGCCAGCAGCCAAGATCCAGTAGCCGGGGGCGGAACATACAATGAGCAGTTCTTC. This translates into CASSQDPVAGGGTYNEQFF.

This clone was seen more than once but under ten times. V gene TRBV6-5 combines with J gene TRBJ2-2, with 7 positions matching TRBD1. CDR1 is MNHEY, CDR2 SVGAGI, per germline. V lost 2 bases to trimming and J lost 6 bases; unmatched junction nucleotides: 6. This CDR3 region has 15 residues. The CDR3 sequence is CASSYPTTGAGELFF. In DNA form, the CDR3 reads TGTGCCAGCAGTTACCCGACCACAGGGGCCGGGGAGCTGTTTTTT.

The J gene is TRBJ2-7, the V gene TRBV5-1, with TRBD2 matching 9 bases. CDR1 is SGHRS, CDR2 YFSETQ, per germline. V shed 0 bases, J shed 2 bases, and the junction held 12 bases outside the gene matches. The CDR3 consists of 18 residues. This CDR3 is CASSLDSTSAGGTYEQYF. The CDR3 DNA is TGCGCCAGCAGCTTGGACTCAACCTCCGCGGGAGGGACCTACGAGCAGTACTTC.

The V and J genes are TRBV18 and TRBJ1-2; the D gene is possibly TRBD1 (5 bases). Germline V gives CDR1 KGHSH, CDR2 LQKENI. This CDR3 has 16 residues. The V end lost 3 bases, the J end lost 13 bases, and 27 bases lay between the germline ends. This CDR3 is CASSPSFGEGRAGLTF. Written as DNA, the CDR3 is TGTGCCAGCTCACCTTCATTTGGAGAGGGGAGGGCCGGTCTCACCTTC.

The chain combines TRBV10-2 with TRBJ2-1; D is undetermined. Trimming removed 2 bases at V and 6 bases at J, with 14 bases between. CDR3 length equals 15 residues. Per germline, CDR1 WSHSY and CDR2 SAAADI. This CDR3 is CASSESLEVFNEQFF. The CDR3 DNA reads as TGCGCCAGCAGTGAGAGTCTTGAAGTTTTCAATGAGCAGTTCTTC.

The chain recombines TRBV7-9 with TRBJ1-5; D perhaps matches TRBD1 (5 bases). This CDR3 spans 15 amino acids. Trimming took off 5 bases at V and 2 bases at J, with 13 bases between the two ends. CDR1 is SEHNR, CDR2 FQNEAQ, per germline (reference sequence). The CDR3 DNA follows: TGTGCCAGCAGCCCAACCTCAGGGCGCAATCAGCCCCAGCATTTT. Amino acids: CASSPTSGRNQPQHF. The whole variable domain, remainder taken from reference TRBV7-9 and TRBJ1-5, is DTGVSQNPRHKITKRGQNVTFRCDPISEHNRLYWYRQTLGQGPEFLTYFQNEAQLEKSRLLSDRFSAERPKGSFSTLEIQRTEQGDSAMYLCASSPTSGRNQPQHFGDGTRLSIL.

V is TRBV6-1 and J is TRBJ1-1, with D maybe TRBD1 (5 bases). The V gene lost 4 bases and the J gene lost 0 bases, with 15 bases spanning the gap. The germline V gene has CDR1 MNHNS and CDR2 SASEGT. There are 16 residues in the CDR3. The CDR3 bases are TGTGCCAGCAGTGCCCGGGGGACCCTCGTGAACACTGAAGCTTTCTTT. Protein sequence: CASSARGTLVNTEAFF.

Turning to this clone: Additional DNA sequences in this sample encode the identical CDR3. The chain carries TRBV4-1 and TRBJ2-7; no clear D gene. The CDR3 runs 15 residues. Germline CDR1 reads MGHRA; CDR2 reads YSYEKL. The V and J ends lost 3 bases and 2 bases respectively, with 14 bases between them. The CDR3: CASSQGSGRTYEQYF. As DNA, the CDR3 is TGCGCCAGCAGCCAGGGGTCAGGTCGTACCTACGAGCAGTACTTC.

V gene TRBV27 combines with J gene TRBJ2-7; D could derive from TRBD1 or TRBD2 (5 bases each). CDR1 is MNHEY, CDR2 SMNVEV, per germline (reference sequence). V lost 10 bases and J 2 bases, leaving 21 bases between the germline ends. CDR3 size: 15 residues. This CDR3 is CATMEVDTGTYEQYF. CDR3 nucleotides: TGTGCCACCATGGAGGTGGACACAGGAACCTACGAGCAGTACTTC.

The chain carries TRBV4-2 and TRBJ2-7; 10 positions agree with TRBD1. The CDR3 sequence is 16 residues long. After removal of 4 bases from V and 4 bases from J, the junction contained 10 bases not matched to a gene. Looked up from germline, CDR1 is LGHNA and CDR2 is YNFKEQ. This CDR3 reads CASSRLAGTGEYEQYF. The CDR3 coding sequence is TGTGCCAGCAGCCGCTTGGCCGGGACAGGGGAGTACGAGCAGTACTTC.

The chain uses TRBV19 and TRBJ2-7, with D possibly TRBD2 on 5 matching bases. Germline CDR1 LNHDA, CDR2 SQIVND (reference sequence). V was shortened by 3 bases and J by 0 bases, with 27 bases between the two germline ends. The CDR3 has 20 residues. This chain's CDR3 is CASSILLAQTIGGDSYEQYF. The CDR3 nucleotides read TGTGCCAGTAGTATTCTCCTAGCTCAAACCATCGGTGGGGACTCCTACGAGCAGTACTTC.

Here the CDR3 reads CASRETVTDTQYF. For the CDR3, the DNA is TGTGCCAGCAGGGAGACAGTCACAGATACGCAGTATTTT. This chain joins TRBV7-9 and TRBJ2-3, with a weak D call TRBD1 (5 bases). The V and J ends lost 6 bases and 2 bases respectively, with 9 bases between them. Germline assignment: CDR1 SEHNR and CDR2 FQNEAQ (reference sequence). This CDR3 region has 13 residues.

This chain uses TRBV5-1 with TRBJ1-1, with unresolved D. V was clipped by 3 bases and J by 3 bases, with 9 bases between them. The CDR3 totals 13 residues. The germline gives CDR1 SGHRS, CDR2 YFSETQ. The chain's CDR3 is CASSSGVDTEAFF. CDR3 DNA sequence: TGCGCCAGCAGCTCCGGGGTCGACACTGAAGCTTTCTTT.

This clone was detected only once. The genes are TRBV27 and TRBJ1-4; D unresolved. Germline V gene sequence: CDR1 MNHEY, CDR2 SMNVEV (reference sequence). The CDR3 length is 14 residues. V was clipped by 0 bases and J by 7 bases, with 9 bases between them. CDR3 nucleotides: TGTGCCAGCAGTTTATCGAATTTCCGTGAAAAACTGTTTTTT. Its translation: CASSLSNFREKLFF.

The rearrangement links TRBV28 to TRBJ1-5; 8 bases are shared with TRBD1. CDR1 is MDHEN and CDR2 is SYDVKM in the germline V gene. The CDR3 contains 14 residues. V was pared by 5 bases and J by 6 bases, with 6 bases of the junction left unmatched. The CDR3 reads CASSPRGRGQPQHF. The CDR3 coding sequence is TGTGCCAGCAGTCCCAGGGGGCGGGGTCAGCCCCAGCATTTT.

This chain connects TRBV4-1 to TRBJ2-7; TRBD1 aligns across 7 bases. Germline values: CDR1 MGHRA, CDR2 YSYEKL. V was pared by 2 bases and J by 1 base, with 8 bases of the junction left unmatched. CDR3 size: 16 residues. The DNA for the CDR3 is TGCGCCAGCAGCCAAATTCTCGGACAGGCTTCCTACGAGCAGTACTTC. The encoded protein is CASSQILGQASYEQYF.

The chain recombines TRBV5-4 with TRBJ2-5; 8 bases agree with TRBD1. The CDR3 runs to 15 residues. The germline V gene encodes CDR1 SGHNT and CDR2 YYREEE (reference sequence). V trimming: 4 bases; J trimming: 2 bases; junction bases outside the gene matches: 7. The CDR3 region is CASSETDRGQETQYF. The CDR3, as DNA: TGTGCCAGCAGCGAAACAGACAGGGGACAAGAGACCCAGTACTTC. The full variable domain, with the rest looked up from reference TRBV5-4 and TRBJ2-5, is ETGVTQSPTHLIKTRGQQVTLRCSSQSGHNTVSWYQQALGQGPQFIFQYYREEENGRGNFPPRFSGLQFPNYSSELNVNALELDDSALYLCASSETDRGQETQYFGPGTRLLVL.